This TCR beta chain was found in a study of Ad26.COV2.S vaccination and SARS-CoV-2 variants. Whole-study results and caveats: Analyses that measured TCR breadth and depth may have underestimated total T cell responses. Vaccine recipients showed a spike-specific TCR breadth that was higher than in placebo recipients.

The sample's treatment: 19 received Ad26.COV2.S at low or high dose, single or two shots; about 5 received placebo; per-sample allocation not given. Sampling happened 63 days after the first vaccine or placebo injection. Ad26.COV2.S expressed prefusion-stabilized spike from the original Wuhan strain. Details on this clone: Its antigen is still unknown.

This table comes from immunoSEQ multiplex PCR, and its TCRdb copy is limited to in-frame clones, with some not included. The sample has fewer than 400,000 clones, about 89% seen once. V shed 4 bases and J 6 bases; nucleotides not matched to a gene: 6. The CDR3 sequence is 15 residues long. Looked up from germline, CDR1 is SGHRS and CDR2 is YFSETQ. The sequence was collected from a person between 18 and 59 years old who received the Ad26.COV2.S COVID-19 vaccine or a placebo. The starting material was peripheral blood, obtained in a trial of Ad26.COV2.S vaccine versus placebo. V is TRBV5-1 and J is TRBJ2-2; TRBD1 matches at 10 bases. The chain's CDR3 is CASSTRDRGPGELFF. The CDR3 nucleotides are TGCGCCAGCAGCACCCGGGACAGGGGCCCCGGGGAGCTGTTTTTT. Variable domain in full (rest from reference TRBV5-1 and TRBJ2-2): KAGVTQTPRYLIKTRGQQVTLSCSPISGHRSVSWYQQTPGQGLQFLFEYFSETQRNKGNFPGRFSGRQFSNSRSEMNVSTLELGDSALYLCASSTRDRGPGELFFGEGSRLTVL.